This TCR beta chain stems from a study of blood T cells in healthy people across ages. Study-wide context: For every two T cells, template switching captured about one barcoded beta molecule.

Every participating donor contributed approximately 9.5 milliliters of peripheral blood through a draw. Then a second PCR, running roughly 7 to 11 cycles, was carried out with a sample-barcoded 5' primer and a J-beta primer mix. TCRdb reanalysed the 5' RACE reads using MiXCR and keeps one entry per CDR3 protein. The sample yields some 800,000 distinct CDR3 sequences, around 42% seen once. This CDR3 is built from 13 residues. Germline assignment: CDR1 DFQATT and CDR2 SNEGSKA (reference sequence). The V gene lost 2 bases and the J gene lost 7 bases, with 12 bases spanning the gap. The source of this sequence is a man aged 55 to 70 in good health. V is TRBV20-1 and J is TRBJ2-1; D is uncertain. Sequencing was done on a sample of blood. The CDR3 is CSARLILTNEQFF. In DNA form, the CDR3 reads TGCAGTGCTAGACTGATATTGACAAATGAGCAGTTCTTC.